What follows are 26 T cell receptor beta chains derived from one specimen sequenced in a study of blood T cell repertoires in COVID-19. TCRdb's copy holds only in-frame clones and misses some; the assay was immunoSEQ multiplex PCR. This sample carries some 170,000 clones, around 90% of them seen once, and the ten largest clones take 1.5% to 2%. The sample comprised peripheral blood. These receptors were taken from a woman aged 45 to 65 with acute or convalescent COVID-19.

This chain joins TRBV9 and TRBJ1-2; a possible D gene is TRBD1 (6 bases). In germline, CDR1 is SGDLS, CDR2 YYNGEE. Between the trimmed V and J ends, which lost 3 bases and 0 bases, there was a span of 12 bases. There are 15 residues in the CDR3. This chain's CDR3 is CASSDRDTTNYGYTF. CDR3 nucleotides: TGTGCCAGCAGCGACCGGGACACTACTAACTATGGCTACACCTTC.

The V and J genes are TRBV30 and TRBJ1-4; D remains unclear. This CDR3 region has 13 residues. Trimming took 7 bases from V and 8 from J, leaving 17 bases between them. CDR1 is GTSNPN, CDR2 SVGIG, per germline (reference sequence). DNA for the CDR3: TGTGCCTCTAACCTGAGCGGTGGAGAAAAACTGTTTTTT. Protein product: CASNLSGGEKLFF.

The chain combines TRBV30 with TRBJ1-3; unclear D gene. V lost 0 bases to trimming and J lost 7 bases, with 13 bases between them. The CDR3 runs 14 residues. Per germline, CDR1 GTSNPN and CDR2 SVGIG (reference sequence). CDR3 DNA sequence: TGTGCCTGGAGTGTACTGAGGGCCAGGAACACCATATATTTT. It specifies CAWSVLRARNTIYF.

This clone was observed once. The rearrangement links TRBV6-5 to TRBJ1-1; no definite D call. The CDR3 runs 14 residues. Germline V lookup: CDR1 MNHEY, CDR2 SVGAGI. Trimming cost V 0 bases and J 1 base, with 6 bases left between them. CDR3 sequence (DNA): TGTGCCAGCAGTTACTCCAGAAGGAACACTGAAGCTTTCTTT. It is translated as CASSYSRRNTEAFF.

The rearrangement uses TRBV4-1 and TRBJ1-3; perhaps TRBD1 as D (6 bases). The CDR3 contains 14 residues. Germline V gives CDR1 MGHRA, CDR2 YSYEKL. V was trimmed by 2 bases and J by 4 bases, leaving 9 bases between them. The CDR3 DNA sequence: TGCGCCAGCAGCCAAAGGGGGGGCGGAAACACCATATATTTT. Its translation: CASSQRGGGNTIYF.

The rearrangement joins TRBV18 to TRBJ1-5; perhaps TRBD1 as D (5 bases). In germline, CDR1 is KGHSH, CDR2 LQKENI. This CDR3 has 14 residues. Trimming took 6 bases from V and 3 from J, leaving 12 bases between them. The DNA of the CDR3 is TGTGCCAGCTCCCTCGACAGCTACAATCAGCCCCAGCATTTT. Its protein is CASSLDSYNQPQHF.

The chain carries TRBV5-4 and TRBJ1-1; D gene uncertain. Trimming stripped 3 bases from V and 1 base from J, with 10 bases between. This CDR3 is built from 14 residues. Germline CDR1 is SGHNT and CDR2 is YYREEE (reference sequence). The CDR3: CASSSRRQNTEAFF. CDR3 DNA sequence: TGTGCCAGCAGCTCCCGCAGACAGAACACTGAAGCTTTCTTT.

V and J are TRBV19 and TRBJ2-6; 9 bases fit TRBD1. The germline V gene encodes CDR1 LNHDA and CDR2 SQIVND (reference sequence). The CDR3 covers 18 residues. The ends lost 3 bases at V and 0 bases at J; junction bases unmatched: 6. Here the CDR3 reads CASSIGTGISSGANVLTF. The CDR3 DNA follows: TGTGCCAGTAGTATCGGGACAGGGATTTCCTCTGGGGCCAACGTCCTGACTTTC.

Turning to this clone: This specimen includes other DNA sequences encoding the same CDR3. The chain combines TRBV24-1 with TRBJ1-2; a possible D gene is TRBD1 (5 bases). Germline loops: CDR1 KGHDR, CDR2 SFDVKD. The CDR3 extends over 12 amino acids. V dropped 2 bases and J dropped 5 bases, with 5 bases sitting between them. CDR3 bases: TGTGCCACCAGTGATTCAGGGTATGGCTACACCTTC. It is translated as CATSDSGYGYTF.

This clone has a single count. The rearrangement joins TRBV15 to TRBJ1-5; a possible D gene is TRBD1 (6 bases). Per germline, CDR1 LNHNV and CDR2 YYDKDF (reference sequence). This CDR3 is 15 amino acids long. V dropped 6 bases and J dropped 2 bases, with 14 bases sitting between them. The CDR3 spells CATRRGGVRNQPQHF. The CDR3 DNA follows: TGTGCCACCAGGAGGGGGGGCGTTCGCAATCAGCCCCAGCATTTT.

A few counts support this clone. The chain is built from TRBV6-5 and TRBJ1-1; tentatively, D is TRBD1 (6 bases). Trimming took 6 bases from V and 5 from J, leaving 13 bases between them. Germline values: CDR1 MNHEY, CDR2 SVGAGI. The CDR3 totals 13 residues. In DNA form, the CDR3 reads TGTGCCAGCAGCGCAGGGAGGGGGACTGAAGCTTTCTTT. It codes for CASSAGRGTEAFF.

V is TRBV4-3 and J is TRBJ2-4; D is perhaps TRBD2 (6 bases). V was shortened by 3 bases and J by 1 base, with 10 bases between the two germline ends. CDR1 is LGHNA and CDR2 is YSLEER in the germline V gene. CDR3 size: 15 residues. In DNA form, the CDR3 reads TGCGCCAGCAGCCAGGAGGGTACGGCCAAAAACATTCAGTACTTC. This gives the protein CASSQEGTAKNIQYF.

J is TRBJ2-2 and V is TRBV9; a weak D match, TRBD2 (6 bases). Trimming pared 3 bases from V and 6 bases from J, leaving 15 bases between. CDR1 and CDR2 from the germline V gene are SGDLS and YYNGEE. The CDR3 loop spans 15 amino acids. DNA for the CDR3: TGTGCCAGCAGCGATCGGGGGAGTTTCTCCGGGGAGCTGTTTTTT. Its protein product is CASSDRGSFSGELFF.

The CDR3 DNA sequence: TGTGCCAGCAGTACCGGAGGGCGGGGCACAGATACGCAGTATTTT. Protein sequence: CASSTGGRGTDTQYF. The chain uses TRBV6-5 and TRBJ2-3; TRBD2 might be the D (6 bases). Germline loops: CDR1 MNHEY, CDR2 SVGAGI. Trimming stripped 5 bases from V and 1 base from J, with 13 bases between. This CDR3 is built from 15 residues.

The chain has TRBV7-7 and TRBJ2-5, with D maybe TRBD2 (5 bases). Germline CDR1 is SSHAT and CDR2 is FNYEAQ (reference sequence). V was cut by 2 bases and J by 5 bases, with 15 bases left in between. This CDR3 is built from 15 residues. This chain's CDR3 is CASSLIDAQRETQYF. The CDR3 region has the DNA TGTGCCAGCAGCTTAATAGATGCACAGCGGGAGACCCAGTACTTC.

V is TRBV6-1 and J is TRBJ2-7, with D tentatively TRBD1 (5 bases). The CDR3 spans 15 residues. CDR1 is MNHNS and CDR2 is SASEGT in the germline V gene. Trimming removed 3 bases from V and 2 bases from J, with 14 bases in between. In nucleotides, the CDR3 is TGTGCCAGCAGTGAGATACAGGCAGGTCCCTACGAGCAGTACTTC. Protein sequence: CASSEIQAGPYEQYF.

As DNA, the CDR3 is TGTGCCTGGAGTGTAGCCGGGGGTAAATACGAGCAGTACTTC. Translated, it gives CAWSVAGGKYEQYF. The V gene is TRBV30, the J gene TRBJ2-7; weak D call: TRBD2 (6 bases). Germline V gives CDR1 GTSNPN, CDR2 SVGIG (reference sequence). Trimming shortened V by 0 bases and J by 4 bases, and 13 bases separated the two germline ends. The CDR3 covers 14 residues.

The rearrangement joins TRBV7-2 to TRBJ1-6; TRBD1 might be the D (5 bases). Per germline, CDR1 SGHTA and CDR2 FQGNSA. V dropped 4 bases and J dropped 6 bases, with 16 bases sitting between them. This CDR3 contains 16 residues. In DNA form, the CDR3 reads TGTGCCAGCAGCTCGTATAGGGGACTGCCTAATTCACCCCTCCACTTT. As protein: CASSSYRGLPNSPLHF. Supplemented by reference TRBV7-2 and TRBJ1-6, the full variable domain reads GAGVSQSPSNKVTEKGKDVELRCDPISGHTALYWYRQSLGQGLEFLIYFQGNSAPDKSGLPSDRFSAERTGGSVSTLTIQRTQQEDSAVYLCASSSYRGLPNSPLHFGNGTRLTVT.

This chain links TRBV4-3 with TRBJ1-2, with TRBD1 matching 8 bases. The CDR3 is made up of 15 amino acids. J lost 5 bases, V lost 4 bases, and 9 bases had no gene match. Germline CDR1 and CDR2: LGHNA and YSLEER. The CDR3 is CASSLAQGADYGYTF. The CDR3 DNA follows: TGCGCCAGCAGCCTTGCCCAGGGGGCAGATTATGGCTACACCTTC.

Comments on this clone: At the DNA level, this CDR3 is encoded by other sequences in the same sample as well. The chain recombines TRBV18 with TRBJ1-1; D ambiguous. Looked up from germline, CDR1 is KGHSH and CDR2 is LQKENI. V was pared by 3 bases and J by 3 bases, with 8 bases between. CDR3 length equals 13 residues. The CDR3 DNA is TGTGCCAGCTCACCCTTGTCGGACACTGAAGCTTTCTTT. Its translation: CASSPLSDTEAFF.

The gene calls are TRBV29-1 and TRBJ1-1; maybe TRBD1 (5 bases). CDR3 length equals 13 residues. Trimming pared 8 bases from V and 3 bases from J, leaving 16 bases between. Germline assignment: CDR1 SQVTM and CDR2 ANQGSEA. CDR3 in DNA: TGCAGCCCGATGCCTCAGGGTCACACTGAAGCTTTCTTT. This gives the protein CSPMPQGHTEAFF.

This clone was detected once. The chain is built from TRBV11-2 and TRBJ2-2, with 8 positions matching TRBD1. Trimming removed 5 bases from V and 4 bases from J; junction bases left unmatched: 6. The germline V gene encodes CDR1 SGHAT and CDR2 FQNNGV. This CDR3 spans 15 amino acids. CDR3 amino acids: CASSGQGTSTGELFF. CDR3 nucleotide sequence: TGTGCCAGCAGCGGACAGGGCACTTCCACCGGGGAGCTGTTTTTT.

To note about this clone: A read error may explain this, as a much larger clone is one base away. The chain carries TRBV7-9 and TRBJ1-6; D not resolved. Per the germline V gene, CDR1 is SEHNR and CDR2 is FQNEAQ (reference sequence). The CDR3 length is 11 residues. Trimming shortened V by 5 bases and J by 7 bases, and 3 bases separated the two germline ends. CDR3 region: CASSLNSPLHF. As DNA, the CDR3 is TGTGCCAGCAGCCTGAATTCACCCCTCCACTTT.

V and J are TRBV16 and TRBJ2-2; 8 bases match TRBD1. The CDR3 spans 15 residues. Germline lookup yields CDR1 KGHSY and CDR2 FQNENV. The trim removed 0 bases at V and 6 bases at J, leaving 3 bases unmatched. CDR3 residues: CASSQSSQGAGELFF. The CDR3 DNA is TGTGCCAGCAGCCAATCGTCACAGGGGGCCGGGGAGCTGTTTTTT.

This sequence joins TRBV11-3 and TRBJ2-3, with 14 bases aligning to TRBD2. CDR1 is SGHNT and CDR2 is YENEEA in the germline V gene. V lost 1 base, J lost 6 bases, and 3 bases stayed unmatched. CDR3 size: 16 residues. CDR3: CASSLGLAGGHDTQYF. CDR3 coding DNA: TGTGCCAGCAGCTTAGGACTAGCGGGGGGGCATGATACGCAGTATTTT. The variable domain in full, with the rest retrieved from reference TRBV11-3 and TRBJ2-3, is EAGVVQSPRYKIIEKKQPVAFWCNPISGHNTLYWYLQNLGQGPELLIRYENEEAVDDSQLPKDRFSAERLKGVDSTLKIQPAELGDSAVYLCASSLGLAGGHDTQYFGPGTRLTVL.

V usage is TRBV6-5 and J usage is TRBJ2-5, with TRBD2 identical over 9 bases. This CDR3 comprises 13 residues. Germline V lookup: CDR1 MNHEY, CDR2 SVGAGI. The junction had 3 bases not matched to a gene; V was cut back by 6 bases and J by 4 bases. CDR3 sequence: CASRIAGAETQYF. In DNA, the CDR3 is TGTGCCAGCAGGATAGCGGGAGCAGAGACCCAGTACTTC.